Below are 11 T cell receptor beta chains sequenced from a single sample in a study of T cells after yellow fever vaccination. TCRdb ran MiXCR on the 5' RACE reads and lists one entry per CDR3 protein. The repertoire holds some 300,000 distinct CDR3 sequences, roughly 4% seen once, with roughly a quarter in the top ten. The sequencing used PBMCs, collected on the day of the yellow fever booster vaccination. All receptors derive from a young man who received the YFV17D yellow fever vaccine.

This clonotype showed up just a few times. V gene TRBV5-5 combines with J gene TRBJ2-7; TRBD1 agrees at 7 bases. CDR1 is SGHKS, CDR2 YYEKEE, per germline (reference sequence). This CDR3 has 15 residues. J lost 3 bases, V lost 2 bases, and 8 bases had no gene match. CDR3 DNA: TGTGCCAGCAGCTTCCCCGGGACAGTGGTCTACGAGCAGTACTTC. Translated, it gives CASSFPGTVVYEQYF.

The chain links TRBV7-2 to TRBJ2-1; no definite D call. Trimming removed 2 bases at V and 12 bases at J, with 11 bases between. The length of the CDR3 is 12 residues. Germline CDR1 SGHTA, CDR2 FQGNSA. CDR3 protein: CASSLPRGVQFF. As DNA, the CDR3 is TGTGCCAGCAGCTTACCTCGAGGTGTGCAGTTCTTC.

The chain joins TRBV20-1 to TRBJ2-3; 7 bases align to TRBD1. The junction had 2 bases not matched to a gene; V was cut back by 0 bases and J by 5 bases. Germline values: CDR1 DFQATT, CDR2 SNEGSKA (reference sequence). CDR3 size: 13 residues. CDR3 bases: TGCAGTGCTAGAGATCGGACAGGAGATACGCAGTATTTT. Residues: CSARDRTGDTQYF.

This clonotype was observed a few times. The CDR3 protein is CASSVDQQGSQYF. The CDR3 DNA is TGTGCCAGCAGCGTTGACCAGCAAGGTTCGCAGTATTTT. This chain connects TRBV9 to TRBJ2-3; D uncertain. CDR3 length: 13 residues. The V end lost 2 bases, the J end lost 10 bases, and 14 bases lay between the germline ends. CDR1 and CDR2 from the germline V gene are SGDLS and YYNGEE. Looking up the rest from reference TRBV9 and TRBJ2-3 gives the full variable domain: DSGVTQTPKHLITATGQRVTLRCSPRSGDLSVYWYQQSLDQGLQFLIQYYNGEERAKGNILERFSAQQFPDLHSELNLSSLELGDSALYFCASSVDQQGSQYFGPGTRLTVL.

Ten or more counts support this clonotype. The chain links TRBV20-1 to TRBJ2-1; a weak D match, TRBD2 (5 bases). Per the germline V gene, CDR1 is DFQATT and CDR2 is SNEGSKA (reference sequence). The CDR3 is made up of 17 amino acids. Trimming took 0 bases from V and 0 from J, leaving 15 bases between them. The CDR3 sequence: CSAREFGMASSYNEQFF. The CDR3 DNA sequence: TGCAGTGCTAGAGAATTCGGGATGGCAAGCTCCTACAATGAGCAGTTCTTC.

In this sample, this clonotype turned up many times. The CDR3 region has the DNA TGTGCCAGCAGAGTTGGGCAGGGAAGTAATGAGCAGTTCTTC. Protein: CASRVGQGSNEQFF. The chain recombines TRBV6-1 with TRBJ2-1; possible D gene TRBD1, 5 bases. Germline V gene lookup returns CDR1 MNHNS and CDR2 SASEGT. The V end lost 6 bases, the J end lost 7 bases, and 16 bases lay between the germline ends. The CDR3 consists of 14 residues.

This clonotype occurred many times. The rearrangement links TRBV4-2 to TRBJ2-3; D gene ambiguous. Trimming removed 3 bases from V and 4 bases from J, with 2 bases in between. Germline loops: CDR1 LGHNA, CDR2 YNFKEQ. This CDR3 is 11 amino acids long. In nucleotides, the CDR3 is TGTGCCAGCAGCCACTCAGATACGCAGTATTTT. Its translation: CASSHSDTQYF.

This clonotype has a count of ten or more. CDR3 loop: CASSLIASTDTQYF. CDR3 coding DNA: TGTGCCAGCAGCTTAATCGCTAGCACAGATACGCAGTATTTT. The genes are TRBV7-9 and TRBJ2-3; D is unresolved. This CDR3 contains 14 residues. The V gene's germline CDR1 is SEHNR and CDR2 FQNEAQ (reference sequence). The V and J ends lost 2 bases and 0 bases respectively, with 6 bases between them.

This clonotype was seen only a few times. The V and J genes are TRBV4-1 and TRBJ1-2, with 10 nucleotides matching TRBD1. The CDR3 is 14 residues long. Germline CDR1 is MGHRA and CDR2 is YSYEKL. J was trimmed by 5 bases and V by 6 bases; bases with no gene match: 6. CDR3 residues: CASSNPGQGYGYTF. The CDR3 DNA reads TGCGCCAGCAGTAATCCGGGACAGGGGTATGGCTACACCTTC.

The chain has TRBV7-2 and TRBJ1-4; D remains unclear. CDR1 and CDR2 from the germline V gene are SGHTA and FQGNSA. Trimming shortened V by 3 bases and J by 4 bases, and 9 bases separated the two germline ends. This CDR3 region has 14 residues. The CDR3 is CASSLPENNEKLFF. The CDR3 region has the DNA TGTGCCAGCAGCTTGCCGGAGAATAATGAAAAACTGTTTTTT.

This clonotype has at least ten counts. The chain has TRBV5-1 and TRBJ1-2; TRBD1 aligns across 8 bases. CDR1 is SGHRS and CDR2 is YFSETQ in the germline V gene. V shed 0 bases and J 7 bases; nucleotides not matched to a gene: 11. The CDR3 has 16 amino acids. Here the CDR3 DNA reads TGCGCCAGCAGCTTGGTTCCCGGGACAGGCGGTAGTGGCTACACCTTC. The encoded protein is CASSLVPGTGGSGYTF. Full variable domain (remainder filled in from reference TRBV5-1 and TRBJ1-2): KAGVTQTPRYLIKTRGQQVTLSCSPISGHRSVSWYQQTPGQGLQFLFEYFSETQRNKGNFPGRFSGRQFSNSRSEMNVSTLELGDSALYLCASSLVPGTGGSGYTFGSGTRLTVV.